Given below is one T cell receptor beta chain in context. In the authors' workflow: A classifier for distant metastasis in papillary thyroid cancer was constructed using CDR3 differences observed across clinicopathological groups. TCRdb re-analyzed the PCR reads using MiXCR. These V and J calls derive from TCRdb rather than the authors' analysis. The data contain about 70,000 clones, around 19% of them singletons. Trimming took 6 bases from V and 0 from J, leaving 11 bases between them. Germline V gene data show CDR1 as MNHEY and CDR2 as SVGEGT. The CDR3 runs to 15 residues. This entry is derived from a study of metastatic and nonmetastatic thyroid tumors. Each patient came to thyroid surgery without any prior treatment (of any kind).

The sequence derives from a female donor with papillary thyroid cancer or a benign thyroid nodule (not recorded which). Some clones in this sample may be carry-over from other donors' samples. Sequencing used blood. V usage is TRBV6-2 or TRBV6-3 and J usage is TRBJ2-2; D is ambiguous. CDR3 loop: CASSPWTPNTGELFF. In nucleotides, the CDR3 is TGTGCCAGCAGCCCATGGACCCCGAACACCGGGGAGCTGTTTTTT.